The next 19 T cell receptor beta chains were all read from a single sample in a study of T cell changes during pregnancy in multiple sclerosis (dated by TCRdb to between 2018 and 2021). Preparation of the library involved the immunoSEQ multiplex PCR assay. What TCRdb holds here is the immuneACCESS table cut down to in-frame rearrangements. Part of the clones is not present; checked against another copy, under half of the missing clones reflect an unresolved V gene, and the others are unexplained. The sample contains over 25,000 clones, 80% to 95% of them found a single time. The leading ten clones occupy more than 5% of the sample. Sequenced here: CD8+ T cells from peripheral blood mononuclear cells, sampled before pregnancy. The receptor set was obtained from a female donor with multiple sclerosis, enrolled in a pregnancy study.

The CDR3 sequence: CASSQGLGGGNNEQFF. As DNA, the CDR3 is TGCGCCAGCAGCCAAGGTCTCGGCGGGGGCAACAATGAGCAGTTCTTC. The gene calls are TRBV4-3 and TRBJ2-1; possible D gene TRBD2, 7 bases. Germline CDR1 reads LGHNA; CDR2 reads YSLEER. The ends were cut back, 1 base at V and 5 bases at J, with 15 bases in the middle. The CDR3 length is 16 residues.

V usage is TRBV11-3 and J usage is TRBJ2-3; D is perhaps TRBD2 (6 bases). Germline V gives CDR1 SGHNT, CDR2 YENEEA. The CDR3 contains 17 residues. Trimming took 0 bases from V and 7 from J, leaving 20 bases between them. This chain's CDR3 is CASSLDRERYLFYTQYF. The DNA of the CDR3 is TGTGCCAGCAGCTTAGATCGGGAGCGGTACTTATTCTATACGCAGTATTTT. Using reference TRBV11-3 and TRBJ2-3 for the parts outside the CDR3, the full variable domain is EAGVVQSPRYKIIEKKQPVAFWCNPISGHNTLYWYLQNLGQGPELLIRYENEEAVDDSQLPKDRFSAERLKGVDSTLKIQPAELGDSAVYLCASSLDRERYLFYTQYFGPGTRLTVL.

J is TRBJ2-7 and V is TRBV2; D is undetermined. This CDR3 spans 13 amino acids. The V gene lost 3 bases and the J gene lost 7 bases, with 13 bases spanning the gap. Germline V gene sequence: CDR1 SNHLY, CDR2 FYNNEI. This CDR3 reads CASSDGLSGEQYF. CDR3 bases: TGTGCCAGCAGTGATGGGCTAAGTGGGGAGCAGTACTTC.

The CDR3: CASSDWIRSSSYEQYF. CDR3 nucleotides: TGTGCCAGCAGTGATTGGATCAGGTCAAGCTCCTACGAGCAGTACTTC. This chain joins TRBV6-1 and TRBJ2-7, with unresolved D. CDR1 and CDR2 (germline): MNHNS, SASEGT. The length of the CDR3 is 16 residues. Trimming took 3 bases from V and 0 from J, leaving 15 bases between them.

The chain recombines TRBV9 with TRBJ2-3; weak D call: TRBD1 (5 bases). Germline V gene sequence: CDR1 SGDLS, CDR2 YYNGEE. Trimming removed 2 bases from V and 3 bases from J, with 13 bases in between. The CDR3 has 15 residues. This CDR3 reads CASSVGQAMTDTQYF. The CDR3 DNA sequence: TGTGCCAGCAGCGTGGGGCAGGCTATGACAGATACGCAGTATTTT.

The genes are TRBV6-4 and TRBJ2-2; a possible D gene is TRBD2 (5 bases). Trimming stripped 3 bases from V and 7 bases from J, with 9 bases between. Germline values: CDR1 MRHNA, CDR2 SNTAGT. The CDR3 is 13 residues long. DNA of the CDR3: TGTGCCAGCAGTGAAACTAGTTTCGGGGAGCTGTTTTTT. Its translation: CASSETSFGELFF.

The rearrangement uses TRBV6-6 and TRBJ1-1; D is unclear. The CDR3 is 10 residues long. Trimming shortened V by 8 bases and J by 6 bases, and 7 bases separated the two germline ends. Per germline, CDR1 MNHNY and CDR2 SVGAGI (reference sequence). CDR3 in amino acids: CASAGAEAFF. The CDR3 coding sequence is TGTGCCAGCGCGGGAGCTGAAGCTTTCTTT.

A few counts support this clone. The chain has TRBV4-1 and TRBJ1-2; D remains ambiguous. The ends were cut back, 0 bases at V and 6 bases at J, with 17 bases in the middle. Germline V gene data show CDR1 as MGHRA and CDR2 as YSYEKL. The CDR3 is 16 amino acids. In DNA form, the CDR3 reads TGCGCCAGCAGCCAAGATCTGGAGACCCTCTTTGATGGCTACACCTTC. Amino acid sequence: CASSQDLETLFDGYTF.

In this sample, this clone turned up once. The chain carries TRBV4-3 and TRBJ2-7; 15 bases are a match to TRBD2. The CDR3 loop spans 17 amino acids. Looked up from germline, CDR1 is LGHNA and CDR2 is YSLEER. V lost 1 base to trimming and J lost 3 bases; unmatched junction nucleotides: 4. In DNA, the CDR3 is TGCGCCAGCAGCCAAGTCAGGACTAGCGGGAGGGACTACGAGCAGTACTTC. Translated: CASSQVRTSGRDYEQYF.

The V and J genes are TRBV6-5 and TRBJ2-7; weak D call: TRBD1 (6 bases). Germline V gene lookup returns CDR1 MNHEY and CDR2 SVGAGI. The CDR3 is 14 residues long. V lost 0 bases and J lost 3, with 9 bases in between. The CDR3 coding sequence is TGTGCCAGCAGTTACTCCCCGACAGGCTACGAGCAGTACTTC. Residues: CASSYSPTGYEQYF.

The chain links TRBV7-3 to TRBJ2-1, with TRBD2 matching over 9 bases. Trimming cost V 2 bases and J 9 bases; bases outside gene matches: 14. The V gene's germline CDR1 is SGHTA and CDR2 FQGTGA. This CDR3 is 17 amino acids long. The CDR3 is CASSLGALGGRAGEQFF. The CDR3 nucleotides read TGTGCCAGCAGCTTAGGGGCCCTAGGCGGGAGGGCCGGTGAGCAGTTCTTC.

The rearrangement uses TRBV29-1 and TRBJ1-1, with 8 bases aligning to TRBD1. Germline V gene data show CDR1 as SQVTM and CDR2 as ANQGSEA. V shed 4 bases, J shed 7 bases, and the junction held 11 bases outside the gene matches. CDR3 length equals 14 residues. CDR3 nucleotide sequence: TGCAGCGTTGGATTGGACAGGGAAATCGGTGAAGCTTTCTTT. As protein: CSVGLDREIGEAFF.

The chain combines TRBV4-3 with TRBJ2-6; TRBD1 aligns across 10 bases. Germline CDR1 and CDR2: LGHNA and YSLEER. V dropped 3 bases and J dropped 3; count of bases not matched to a gene: 2. The CDR3 spans 16 residues. CDR3 protein: CASSHGTGVGANVLTF. CDR3 in DNA: TGCGCCAGCAGCCATGGGACAGGGGTTGGGGCCAACGTCCTGACTTTC.

The V gene is TRBV25-1, the J gene TRBJ2-1, with TRBD2 matching 11 bases. The CDR3 has 16 amino acids. Germline V CDR1 and CDR2: MGHDK, SYGVNS. Unmatched junction bases numbered 7, after V lost 2 bases and J lost 7 bases. In nucleotides, the CDR3 is TGTGCCAGCAGTGAAATAGCGGGAGGGTTCGCGAATGAGCAGTTCTTC. Translating gives CASSEIAGGFANEQFF.

The chain carries TRBV6-5 and TRBJ1-2, with TRBD1 as a possible D gene (5 bases). This CDR3 is 14 amino acids long. V was clipped by 5 bases and J by 4 bases, with 14 bases between them. Looked up from germline, CDR1 is MNHEY and CDR2 is SVGAGI. The CDR3 region is CASSPDSNSYGYTF. The DNA for the CDR3 is TGTGCCAGCAGTCCCGACAGTAACAGCTATGGCTACACCTTC.

The chain's CDR3 is CASSIIRMKGSGRSAPTGELFF. The CDR3 nucleotides read TGTGCCAGTAGTATTATACGGATGAAGGGTAGCGGGAGGTCGGCTCCAACCGGGGAGCTGTTTTTT. The chain combines TRBV19 with TRBJ2-2; 10 positions match TRBD2. The CDR3 has 22 residues. The V gene end was trimmed by 3 bases and the J gene end by 5 bases; junction bases not matched to a gene: 24. Germline V gene sequence: CDR1 LNHDA, CDR2 SQIVND (reference sequence). Supplemented by reference TRBV19 and TRBJ2-2, the full variable domain reads DGGITQSPKYLFRKEGQNVTLSCEQNLNHDAMYWYRQDPGQGLRLIYYSQIVNDFQKGDIAEGYSVSREKKESFPLTVTSAQKNPTAFYLCASSIIRMKGSGRSAPTGELFFGEGSRLTVL.

The chain joins TRBV2 to TRBJ2-7, with TRBD2 matching over 8 bases. This CDR3 spans 15 amino acids. The germline V gene encodes CDR1 SNHLY and CDR2 FYNNEI. With V trimmed by 4 bases and J by 4 bases, 9 bases remained unmatched. The CDR3 coding sequence is TGTGCCAGCAGTGGGGAACGGGAGGGCCCTTACGAGCAGTACTTC. Its protein is CASSGEREGPYEQYF. The variable domain in full, completed from reference TRBV2 and TRBJ2-7, reads EPEVTQTPSHQVTQMGQEVILRCVPISNHLYFYWYRQILGQKVEFLVSFYNNEISEKSEIFDDQFSVERPDGSNFTLKIRSTKLEDSAMYFCASSGEREGPYEQYFGPGTRLTVT.

The V call is TRBV19, the J call TRBJ2-2; 8 bases fit TRBD2. The CDR3 totals 16 residues. Germline loops: CDR1 LNHDA, CDR2 SQIVND (reference sequence). With 3 bases clipped from V and 5 bases from J, the junction kept 8 bases outside the gene matches. Here the CDR3 DNA reads TGTGCCAGTAGTATCCTGCGGGAGGTGTTTACCGGGGAGCTGTTTTTT. Its translation is CASSILREVFTGELFF.

This chain joins TRBV29-1 and TRBJ2-1; 7 bases map to TRBD1. Germline CDR1 reads SQVTM; CDR2 reads ANQGSEA. J lost 7 bases, V lost 6 bases, and 6 bases had no gene match. The CDR3 totals 12 residues. CDR3 in amino acids: CSVGTENNEQFF. The DNA for the CDR3 is TGCAGCGTCGGGACAGAAAATAATGAGCAGTTCTTC.